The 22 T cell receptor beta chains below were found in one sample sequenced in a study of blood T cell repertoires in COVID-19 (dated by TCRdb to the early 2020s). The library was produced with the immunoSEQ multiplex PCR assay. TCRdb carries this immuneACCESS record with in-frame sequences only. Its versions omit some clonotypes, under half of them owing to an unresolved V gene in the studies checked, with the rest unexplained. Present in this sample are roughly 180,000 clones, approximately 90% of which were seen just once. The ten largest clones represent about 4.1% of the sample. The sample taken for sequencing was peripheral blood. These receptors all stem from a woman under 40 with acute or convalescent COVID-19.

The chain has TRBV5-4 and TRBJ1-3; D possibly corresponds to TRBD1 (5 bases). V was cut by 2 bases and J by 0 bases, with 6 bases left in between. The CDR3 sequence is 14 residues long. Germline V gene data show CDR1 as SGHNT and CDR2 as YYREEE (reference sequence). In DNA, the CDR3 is TGTGCCAGCAGCTTAGGGGACTCTGGAAACACCATATATTTT. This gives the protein CASSLGDSGNTIYF.

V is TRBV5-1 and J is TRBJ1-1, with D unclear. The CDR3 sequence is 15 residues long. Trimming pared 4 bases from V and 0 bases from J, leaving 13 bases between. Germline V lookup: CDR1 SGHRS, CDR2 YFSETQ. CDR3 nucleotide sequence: TGCGCCAGCAGCCGGGAGGTGGGCATGAACACTGAAGCTTTCTTT. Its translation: CASSREVGMNTEAFF.

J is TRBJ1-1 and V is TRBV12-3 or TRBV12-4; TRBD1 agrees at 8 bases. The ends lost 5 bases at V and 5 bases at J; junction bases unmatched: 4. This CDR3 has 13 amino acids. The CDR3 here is CASSLYRGTEAFF. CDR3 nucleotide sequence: TGTGCCAGCAGTCTGTACAGGGGGACTGAAGCTTTCTTT.

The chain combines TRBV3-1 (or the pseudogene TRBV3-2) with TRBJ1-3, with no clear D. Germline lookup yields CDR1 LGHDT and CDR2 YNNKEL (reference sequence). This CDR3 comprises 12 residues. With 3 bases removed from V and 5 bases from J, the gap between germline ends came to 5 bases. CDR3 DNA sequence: TGTGCCAGCAGCCAGAGTAGAAACACCATATATTTT. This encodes CASSQSRNTIYF.

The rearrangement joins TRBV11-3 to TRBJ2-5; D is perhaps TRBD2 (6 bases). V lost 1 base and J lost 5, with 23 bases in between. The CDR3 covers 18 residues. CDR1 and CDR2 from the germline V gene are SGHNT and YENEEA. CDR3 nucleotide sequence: TGTGCCAGCAGCTTAGTCTCTTTGGGTAGCGGCGATGGGGAGACCCAGTACTTC. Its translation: CASSLVSLGSGDGETQYF.

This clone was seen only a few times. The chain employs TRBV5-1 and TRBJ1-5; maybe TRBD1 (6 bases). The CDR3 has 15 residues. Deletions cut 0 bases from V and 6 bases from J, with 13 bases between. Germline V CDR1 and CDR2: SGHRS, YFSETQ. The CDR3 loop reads CASSLGAGELQPQHF. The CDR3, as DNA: TGCGCCAGCAGCTTGGGGGCAGGGGAGCTTCAGCCCCAGCATTTT.

In nucleotides, the CDR3 is TGTGCCAGCAGCCCACCGGAAGCGGGCACAGATACGCAGTATTTT. Its translation: CASSPPEAGTDTQYF. V usage is TRBV7-9 and J usage is TRBJ2-3, with D possibly TRBD2 on 5 matching bases. Per germline, CDR1 SEHNR and CDR2 FQNEAQ (reference sequence). The V end was cut by 5 bases, the J end by 1 base, with 13 bases between. The CDR3 sequence is 15 residues long.

DNA of the CDR3: TGTGCCAGCAGTTTAACAGGGGGGGGAGAGACCCAGTACTTC. Its translation is CASSLTGGGETQYF. This rearrangement joins TRBV6-6 to TRBJ2-5; D might be TRBD1 (8 bases). The CDR3 loop spans 14 amino acids. V was shortened by 4 bases and J by 4 bases, with 13 bases between the two germline ends. The germline V gene encodes CDR1 MNHNY and CDR2 SVGAGI (reference sequence).

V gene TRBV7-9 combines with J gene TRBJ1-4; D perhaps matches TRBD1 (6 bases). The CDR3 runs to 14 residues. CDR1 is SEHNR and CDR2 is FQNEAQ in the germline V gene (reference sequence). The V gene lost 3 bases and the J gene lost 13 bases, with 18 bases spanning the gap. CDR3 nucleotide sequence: TGTGCCAGCAGCTTCCCAGGGGCAGGGCTGGGACTGTTTTTT. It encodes CASSFPGAGLGLFF.

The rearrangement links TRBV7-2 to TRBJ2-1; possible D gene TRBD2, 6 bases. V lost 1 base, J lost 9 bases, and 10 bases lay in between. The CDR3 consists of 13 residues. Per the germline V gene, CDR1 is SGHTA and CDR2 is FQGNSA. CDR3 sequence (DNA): TGTGCCAGCAGCTTAGAGACCGGGAGTGAGCAGTTCTTC. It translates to CASSLETGSEQFF.

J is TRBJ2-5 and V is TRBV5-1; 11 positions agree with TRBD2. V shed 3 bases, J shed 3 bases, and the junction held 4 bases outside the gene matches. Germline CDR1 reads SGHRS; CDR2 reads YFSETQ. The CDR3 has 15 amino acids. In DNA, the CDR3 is TGCGCCAGCAGCTCCACTAGCGGGAGTGAAGAGACCCAGTACTTC. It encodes CASSSTSGSEETQYF.

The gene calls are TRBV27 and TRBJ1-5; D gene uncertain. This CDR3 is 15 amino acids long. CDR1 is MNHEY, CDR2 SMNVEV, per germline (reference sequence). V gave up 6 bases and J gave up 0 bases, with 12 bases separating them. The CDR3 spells CASRVQPDSNQPQHF. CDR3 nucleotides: TGTGCCAGCAGAGTACAGCCCGATAGCAATCAGCCCCAGCATTTT.

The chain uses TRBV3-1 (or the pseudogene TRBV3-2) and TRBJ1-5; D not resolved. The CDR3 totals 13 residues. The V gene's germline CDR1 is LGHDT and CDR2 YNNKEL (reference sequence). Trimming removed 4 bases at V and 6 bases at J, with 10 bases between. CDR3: CASSPPTGQPQHF. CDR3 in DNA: TGTGCCAGCAGCCCCCCCACGGGTCAGCCCCAGCATTTT.

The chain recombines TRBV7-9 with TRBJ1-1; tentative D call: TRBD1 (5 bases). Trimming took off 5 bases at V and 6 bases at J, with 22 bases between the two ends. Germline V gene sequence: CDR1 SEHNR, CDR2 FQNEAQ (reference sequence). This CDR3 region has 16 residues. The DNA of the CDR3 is TGTGCCAGCAGCCGCGGAAAGAATCAGGGATCTTCTGAAGCTTTCTTT. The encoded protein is CASSRGKNQGSSEAFF.

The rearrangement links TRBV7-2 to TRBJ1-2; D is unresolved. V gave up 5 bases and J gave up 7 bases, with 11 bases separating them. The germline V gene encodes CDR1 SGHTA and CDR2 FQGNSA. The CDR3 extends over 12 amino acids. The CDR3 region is CASSLQTGGYTF. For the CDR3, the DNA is TGTGCCAGCAGCCTTCAGACGGGTGGCTACACCTTC.

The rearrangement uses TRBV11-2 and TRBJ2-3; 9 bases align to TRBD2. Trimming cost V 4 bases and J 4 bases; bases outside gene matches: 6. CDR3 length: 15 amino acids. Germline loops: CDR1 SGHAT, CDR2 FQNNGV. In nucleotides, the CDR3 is TGTGCCAGCAGCTCTCATAGCGGGAGCGCAGATACGCAGTATTTT. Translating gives CASSSHSGSADTQYF.

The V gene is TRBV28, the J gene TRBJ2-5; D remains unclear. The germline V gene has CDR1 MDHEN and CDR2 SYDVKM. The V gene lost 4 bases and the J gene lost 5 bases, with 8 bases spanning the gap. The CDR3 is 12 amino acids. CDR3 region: CASSSPLETQYF. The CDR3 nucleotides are TGTGCCAGCAGTTCCCCATTGGAGACCCAGTACTTC.

CDR3 bases: TGCAGCGTTGGGGGGCTTGGTGAAAAACTGTTTTTT. Its translation: CSVGGLGEKLFF. The chain links TRBV29-1 to TRBJ1-4; possible D gene TRBD1, 6 bases. The CDR3 covers 12 residues. Germline CDR1 SQVTM, CDR2 ANQGSEA. The V gene lost 4 bases and the J gene lost 7 bases, with 10 bases spanning the gap.

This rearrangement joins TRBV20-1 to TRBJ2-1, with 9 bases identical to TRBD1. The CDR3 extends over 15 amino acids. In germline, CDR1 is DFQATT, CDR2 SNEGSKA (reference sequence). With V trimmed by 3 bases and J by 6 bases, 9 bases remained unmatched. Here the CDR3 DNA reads TGCAGTGCTAGTTATGGGACAGGGCCCTCCAATGAGCAGTTCTTC. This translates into CSASYGTGPSNEQFF.

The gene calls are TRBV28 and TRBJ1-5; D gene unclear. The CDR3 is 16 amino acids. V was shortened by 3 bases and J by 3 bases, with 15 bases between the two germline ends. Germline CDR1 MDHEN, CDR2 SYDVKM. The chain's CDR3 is CASSFPPRSTNQPQHF. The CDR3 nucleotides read TGTGCCAGCAGTTTCCCCCCCCGCAGTACCAATCAGCCCCAGCATTTT.

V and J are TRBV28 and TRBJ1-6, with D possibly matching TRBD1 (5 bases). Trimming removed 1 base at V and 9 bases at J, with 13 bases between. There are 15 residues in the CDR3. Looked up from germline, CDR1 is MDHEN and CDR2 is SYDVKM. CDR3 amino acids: CASSLLAGRGSPLHF. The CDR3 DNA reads TGTGCCAGCAGTTTATTAGCAGGGCGAGGTTCACCCCTCCACTTT.

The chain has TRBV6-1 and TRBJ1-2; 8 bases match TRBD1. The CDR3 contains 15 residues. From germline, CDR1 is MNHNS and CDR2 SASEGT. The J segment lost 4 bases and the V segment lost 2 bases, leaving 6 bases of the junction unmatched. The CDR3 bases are TGTGCCAGCAGTGAACCGACAGGGGTGAGCTATGGCTACACCTTC. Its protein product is CASSEPTGVSYGYTF.